This T cell receptor beta chain stems from a study of blood T cell repertoires in COVID-19. Germline-derived CDR1 and CDR2 are SGHRS and YFSETQ. The CDR3 has 15 residues. V was pared by 0 bases and J by 5 bases, with 5 bases of the junction left unmatched. Measured with immunoSEQ multiplex PCR; TCRdb has only the in-frame clones, and not every one. The data contain fewer than 450,000 clones, over 75% of them seen just once; the ten biggest clones take up roughly 0.94%. The gene calls are TRBV5-1 and TRBJ1-3; 7 nucleotides line up with TRBD1. The sample was PBMCs or T cells enriched from blood (not recorded which). This clonotype was sampled from a woman aged 25 to 39 who had recovered from COVID-19. The CDR3 nucleotides read TGCGCCAGCAGCTTGGATCCGACAGGGAGAAACACCATATATTTT. Encoded protein: CASSLDPTGRNTIYF.